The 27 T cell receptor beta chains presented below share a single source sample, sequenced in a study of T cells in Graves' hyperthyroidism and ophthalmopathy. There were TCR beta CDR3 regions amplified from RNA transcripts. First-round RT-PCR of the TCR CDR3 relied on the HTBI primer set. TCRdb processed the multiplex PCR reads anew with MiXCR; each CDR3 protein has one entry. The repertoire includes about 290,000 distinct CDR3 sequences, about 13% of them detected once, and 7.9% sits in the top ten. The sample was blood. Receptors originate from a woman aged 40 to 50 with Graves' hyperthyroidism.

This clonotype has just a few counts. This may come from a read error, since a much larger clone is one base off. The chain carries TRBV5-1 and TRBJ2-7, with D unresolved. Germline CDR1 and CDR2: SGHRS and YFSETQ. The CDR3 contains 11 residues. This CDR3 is CASSSHYERYF. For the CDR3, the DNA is TGCGCCAGCAGCTCCCACTACGAGCGGTACTTC.

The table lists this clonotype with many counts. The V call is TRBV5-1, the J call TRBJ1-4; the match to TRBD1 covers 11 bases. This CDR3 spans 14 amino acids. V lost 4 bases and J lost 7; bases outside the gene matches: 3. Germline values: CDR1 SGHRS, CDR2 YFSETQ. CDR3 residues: CASSEGQGGEKLFF. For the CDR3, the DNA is TGCGCCAGCAGCGAGGGACAGGGGGGTGAAAAACTGTTTTTT. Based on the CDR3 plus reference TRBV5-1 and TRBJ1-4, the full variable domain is KAGVTQTPRYLIKTRGQQVTLSCSPISGHRSVSWYQQTPGQGLQFLFEYFSETQRNKGNFPGRFSGRQFSNSRSEMNVSTLELGDSALYLCASSEGQGGEKLFFGSGTQLSVL.

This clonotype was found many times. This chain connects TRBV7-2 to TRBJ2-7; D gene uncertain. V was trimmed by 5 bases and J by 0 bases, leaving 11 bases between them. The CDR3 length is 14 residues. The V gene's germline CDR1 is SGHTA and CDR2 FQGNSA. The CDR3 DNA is TGTGCCAGCAGCCCGCCCGGAAGCTCCTACGAGCAGTACTTC. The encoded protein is CASSPPGSSYEQYF.

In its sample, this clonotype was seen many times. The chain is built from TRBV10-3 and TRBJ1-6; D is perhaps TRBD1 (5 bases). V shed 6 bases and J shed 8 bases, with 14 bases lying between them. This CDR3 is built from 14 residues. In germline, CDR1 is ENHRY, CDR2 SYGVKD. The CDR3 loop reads CAISGTRGDSPLHF. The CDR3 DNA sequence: TGTGCCATCAGCGGGACGAGGGGTGATTCACCCCTCCACTTT.

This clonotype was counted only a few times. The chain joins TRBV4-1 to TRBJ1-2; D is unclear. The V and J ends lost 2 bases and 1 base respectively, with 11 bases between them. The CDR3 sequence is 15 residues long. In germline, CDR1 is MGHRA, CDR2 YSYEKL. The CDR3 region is CASSQKSGSNYGYTF. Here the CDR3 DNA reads TGCGCCAGCAGCCAAAAGTCGGGGAGTAACTATGGCTACACCTTC.

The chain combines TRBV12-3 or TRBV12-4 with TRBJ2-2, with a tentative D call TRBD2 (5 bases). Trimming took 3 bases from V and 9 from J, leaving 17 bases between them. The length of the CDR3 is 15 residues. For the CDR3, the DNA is TGTGCCAGCAGTTTGTCCCCTGCGGGTGGCCGGGAGCTGTTTTTT. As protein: CASSLSPAGGRELFF.

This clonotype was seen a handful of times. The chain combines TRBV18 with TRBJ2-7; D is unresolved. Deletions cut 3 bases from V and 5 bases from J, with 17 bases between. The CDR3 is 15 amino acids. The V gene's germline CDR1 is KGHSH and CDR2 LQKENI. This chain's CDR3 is CASSPPPGRSHEQYF. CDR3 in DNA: TGTGCCAGCTCACCCCCCCCGGGTCGGTCCCACGAGCAGTACTTC.

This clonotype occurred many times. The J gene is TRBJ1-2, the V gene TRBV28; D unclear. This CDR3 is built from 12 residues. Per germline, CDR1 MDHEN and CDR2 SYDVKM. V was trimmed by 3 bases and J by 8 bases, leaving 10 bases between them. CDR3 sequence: CASSLGRKGYTF. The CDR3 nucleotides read TGTGCCAGCAGTTTGGGCCGCAAGGGCTACACCTTC.

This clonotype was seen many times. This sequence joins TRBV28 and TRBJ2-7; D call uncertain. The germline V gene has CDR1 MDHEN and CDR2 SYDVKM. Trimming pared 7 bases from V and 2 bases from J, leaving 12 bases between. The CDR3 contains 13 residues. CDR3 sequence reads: CASTRGQPYEQYF. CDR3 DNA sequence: TGTGCCAGCACCAGAGGTCAACCCTACGAGCAGTACTTC.

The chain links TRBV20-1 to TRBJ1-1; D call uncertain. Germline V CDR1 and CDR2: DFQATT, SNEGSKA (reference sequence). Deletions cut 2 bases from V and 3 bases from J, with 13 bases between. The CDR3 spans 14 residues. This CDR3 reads CSARIVGIYTEAFF. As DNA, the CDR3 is TGCAGTGCTAGAATTGTCGGGATTTACACTGAAGCTTTCTTT.

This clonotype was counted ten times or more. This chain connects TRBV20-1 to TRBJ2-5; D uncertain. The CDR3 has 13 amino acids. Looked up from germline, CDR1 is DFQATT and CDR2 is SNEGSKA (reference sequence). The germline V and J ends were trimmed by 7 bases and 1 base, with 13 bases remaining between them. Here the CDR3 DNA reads TGCAGTGTGTTGGCGAGCAGCCAAGAGACCCAGTACTTC. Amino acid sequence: CSVLASSQETQYF.

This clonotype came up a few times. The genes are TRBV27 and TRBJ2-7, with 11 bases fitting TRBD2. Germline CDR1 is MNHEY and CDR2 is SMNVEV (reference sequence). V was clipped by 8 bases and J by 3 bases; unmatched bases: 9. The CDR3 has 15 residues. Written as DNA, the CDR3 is TGTGCCAGCCGACTAGCGGGACAATCCTTCTACGAGCAGTACTTC. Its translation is CASRLAGQSFYEQYF.

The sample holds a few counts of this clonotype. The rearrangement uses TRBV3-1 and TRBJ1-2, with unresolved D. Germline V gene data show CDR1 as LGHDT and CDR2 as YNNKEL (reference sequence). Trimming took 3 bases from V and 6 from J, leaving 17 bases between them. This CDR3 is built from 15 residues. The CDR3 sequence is CASSHGVDGGNGYTF. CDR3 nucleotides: TGTGCCAGCAGCCATGGGGTGGATGGAGGGAATGGCTACACCTTC.

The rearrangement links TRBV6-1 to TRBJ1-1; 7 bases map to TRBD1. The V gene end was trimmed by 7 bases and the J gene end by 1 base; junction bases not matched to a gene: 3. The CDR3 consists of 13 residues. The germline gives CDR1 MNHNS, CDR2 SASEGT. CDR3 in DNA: TGTGCCAGCATTCGGGACAGGAACACTGAAGCTTTCTTT. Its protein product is CASIRDRNTEAFF.

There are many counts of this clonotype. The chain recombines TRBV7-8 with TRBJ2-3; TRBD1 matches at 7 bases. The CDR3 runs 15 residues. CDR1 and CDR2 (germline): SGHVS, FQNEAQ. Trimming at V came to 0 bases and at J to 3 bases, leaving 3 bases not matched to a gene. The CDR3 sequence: CASSLAGTETDTQYF. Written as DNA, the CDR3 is TGTGCCAGCAGCTTAGCCGGGACAGAGACAGATACGCAGTATTTT.

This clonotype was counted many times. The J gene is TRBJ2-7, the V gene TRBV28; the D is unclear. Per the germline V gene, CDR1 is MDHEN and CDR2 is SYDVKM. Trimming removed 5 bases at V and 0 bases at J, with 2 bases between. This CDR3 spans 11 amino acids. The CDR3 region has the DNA TGTGCCAGCAGTATCTCCTACGAGCAGTACTTC. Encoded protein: CASSISYEQYF.

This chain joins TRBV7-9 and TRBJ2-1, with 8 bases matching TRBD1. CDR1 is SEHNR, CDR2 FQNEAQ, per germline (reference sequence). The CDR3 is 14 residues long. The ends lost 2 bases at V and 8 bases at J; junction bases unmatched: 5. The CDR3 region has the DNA TGTGCCAGCAGCTTACAGGGGGCTAGGGATGAGCAGTTCTTC. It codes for CASSLQGARDEQFF.

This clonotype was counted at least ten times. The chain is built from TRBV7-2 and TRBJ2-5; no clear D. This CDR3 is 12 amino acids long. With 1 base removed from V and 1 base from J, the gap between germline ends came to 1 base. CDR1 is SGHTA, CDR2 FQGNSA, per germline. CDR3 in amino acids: CASSLGQETQYF. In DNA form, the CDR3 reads TGTGCCAGCAGCTTAGGCCAAGAGACCCAGTACTTC. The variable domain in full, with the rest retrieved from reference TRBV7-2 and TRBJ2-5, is GAGVSQSPSNKVTEKGKDVELRCDPISGHTALYWYRQSLGQGLEFLIYFQGNSAPDKSGLPSDRFSAERTGGSVSTLTIQRTQQEDSAVYLCASSLGQETQYFGPGTRLLVL.

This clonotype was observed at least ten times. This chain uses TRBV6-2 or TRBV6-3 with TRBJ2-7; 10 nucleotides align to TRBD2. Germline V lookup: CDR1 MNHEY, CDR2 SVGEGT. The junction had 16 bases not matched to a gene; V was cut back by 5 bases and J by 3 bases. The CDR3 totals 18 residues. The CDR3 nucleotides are TGTGCCAGCAGTCCTTCCTCGGGTACTAGCGGGAACTACTACGAGCAGTACTTC. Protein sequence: CASSPSSGTSGNYYEQYF.

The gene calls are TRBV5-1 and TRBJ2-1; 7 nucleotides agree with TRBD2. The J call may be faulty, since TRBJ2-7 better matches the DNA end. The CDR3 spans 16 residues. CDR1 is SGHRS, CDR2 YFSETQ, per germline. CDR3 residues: CASTPGGLAVNNEQYF. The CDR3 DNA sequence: TGCGCCAGCACCCCCGGCGGGCTAGCGGTTAACAATGAGCAGTACTTC.

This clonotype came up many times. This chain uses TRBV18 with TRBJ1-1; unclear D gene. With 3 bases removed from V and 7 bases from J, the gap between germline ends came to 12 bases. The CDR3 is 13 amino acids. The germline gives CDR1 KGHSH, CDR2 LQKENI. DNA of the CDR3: TGTGCCAGCTCACCCTGCGCCGACTGTGAAGCTTTCTTT. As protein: CASSPCADCEAFF.

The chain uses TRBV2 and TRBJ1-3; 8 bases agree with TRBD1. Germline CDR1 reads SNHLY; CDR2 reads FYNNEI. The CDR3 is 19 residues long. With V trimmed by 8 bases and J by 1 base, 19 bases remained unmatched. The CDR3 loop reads CASGAIRTGSVRSGNTIYF. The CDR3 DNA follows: TGTGCCAGCGGAGCCATCCGGACAGGGTCGGTTCGTTCTGGAAACACCATATATTTT.

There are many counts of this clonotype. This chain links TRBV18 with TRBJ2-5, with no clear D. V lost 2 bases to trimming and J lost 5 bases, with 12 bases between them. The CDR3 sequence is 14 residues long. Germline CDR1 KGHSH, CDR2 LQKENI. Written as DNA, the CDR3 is TGTGCCAGCTCACCAATCCGTGGGGATGAGACCCAGTACTTC. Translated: CASSPIRGDETQYF.

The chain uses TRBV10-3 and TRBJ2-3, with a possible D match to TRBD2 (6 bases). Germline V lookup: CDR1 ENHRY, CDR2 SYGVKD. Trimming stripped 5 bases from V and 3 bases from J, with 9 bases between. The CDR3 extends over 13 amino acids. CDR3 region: CAISPAGTDTQYF. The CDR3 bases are TGTGCCATCAGTCCGGCGGGAACAGATACGCAGTATTTT.

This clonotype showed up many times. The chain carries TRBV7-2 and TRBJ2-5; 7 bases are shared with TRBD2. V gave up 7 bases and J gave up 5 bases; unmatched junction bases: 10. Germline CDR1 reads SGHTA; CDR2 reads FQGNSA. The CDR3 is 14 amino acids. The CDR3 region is CASMAGASSETQYF. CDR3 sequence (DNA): TGTGCCAGCATGGCGGGAGCTTCCTCCGAGACCCAGTACTTC.

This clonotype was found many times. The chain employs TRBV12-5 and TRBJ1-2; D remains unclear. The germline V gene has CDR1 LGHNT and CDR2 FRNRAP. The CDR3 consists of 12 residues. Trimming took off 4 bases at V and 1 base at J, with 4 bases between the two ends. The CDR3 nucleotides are TGTGCTAGTGGTTACGTTAACTATGGCTACACCTTC. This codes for CASGYVNYGYTF.

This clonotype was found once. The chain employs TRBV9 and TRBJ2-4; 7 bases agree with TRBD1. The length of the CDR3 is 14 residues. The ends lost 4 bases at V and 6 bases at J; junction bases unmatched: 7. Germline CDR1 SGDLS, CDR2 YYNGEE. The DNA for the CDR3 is TGTGCCAGCAGCCAAGGGGGCGCAAGAAACATTCAGTACTTC. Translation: CASSQGGARNIQYF.